A single sample is the source of the 9 T cell receptor beta chains below, sequenced in a study of blood T cell repertoires in COVID-19. TCRdb keeps only in-frame clones here, not all; method: immunoSEQ multiplex PCR. The table records just over 300,000 clones, over 85% of them present only once. Input material: peripheral blood. The source is a young woman with COVID-19, enrolled during active disease.

J is TRBJ1-1 and V is TRBV30; tentative D call: TRBD1 (5 bases). The CDR3 totals 13 residues. Trimming stripped 1 base from V and 2 bases from J, with 8 bases between. Germline V gives CDR1 GTSNPN, CDR2 SVGIG (reference sequence). The DNA for the CDR3 is TGTGCCTGGAGTGCAGACAGAAACACTGAAGCTTTCTTT. The encoded protein is CAWSADRNTEAFF. Based on the CDR3 plus reference TRBV30 and TRBJ1-1, the full variable domain is SQTIHQWPATLVQPVGSPLSLECTVEGTSNPNLYWYRQAAGRGLQLLFYSVGIGQISSEVPQNLSASRPQDRQFILSSKKLLLSDSGFYLCAWSADRNTEAFFGQGTRLTVV.

The chain links TRBV19 to TRBJ1-2; TRBD1 aligns across 11 bases. Trimming cost V 3 bases and J 1 base; bases outside gene matches: 7. The CDR3 totals 17 residues. Germline V gene lookup returns CDR1 LNHDA and CDR2 SQIVND (reference sequence). The CDR3 bases are TGTGCCAGTAGTATTGCGGGACAGGGGGGATATAACTATGGCTACACCTTC. Translation gives CASSIAGQGGYNYGYTF.

The chain combines TRBV18 with TRBJ2-4; 7 positions match TRBD1. The CDR3 has 16 residues. Germline CDR1 and CDR2: KGHSH and LQKENI. The V gene end was trimmed by 1 base and the J gene end by 2 bases; junction bases not matched to a gene: 5. The CDR3 bases are TGTGCCAGCTCACCACGGGACAGCCGAACCAAAAACATTCAGTACTTC. This encodes CASSPRDSRTKNIQYF.

J is TRBJ1-5 and V is TRBV6-1; TRBD1 aligns across 7 bases. The CDR3 length is 16 residues. CDR1 is MNHNS and CDR2 is SASEGT in the germline V gene. J was trimmed by 2 bases and V by 4 bases; bases with no gene match: 8. CDR3 bases: TGTGCCAGCAGTGGGACCCAGGGGGTGGGCAATCAGCCCCAGCATTTT. Amino acids: CASSGTQGVGNQPQHF.

J is TRBJ1-5 and V is TRBV12-3 or TRBV12-4; TRBD1 is a possible D gene (5 bases). V was shortened by 9 bases and J by 0 bases, with 9 bases between the two germline ends. This CDR3 has 13 residues. CDR3 coding DNA: TGTGCCAGTCAGGGAAATAGCAATCAGCCCCAGCATTTT. Residues: CASQGNSNQPQHF.

The chain has TRBV2 and TRBJ1-2; no firm D call. The V and J ends lost 6 bases and 4 bases respectively, with 9 bases between them. This CDR3 spans 12 amino acids. CDR1 and CDR2 (germline): SNHLY, FYNNEI. CDR3 sequence reads: CASRSPGYGYTF. The CDR3 region has the DNA TGTGCCAGCAGATCACCGGGCTATGGCTACACCTTC.

The rearrangement joins TRBV5-1 to TRBJ2-1; 8 bases fit TRBD1. Looked up from germline, CDR1 is SGHRS and CDR2 is YFSETQ. This CDR3 has 14 amino acids. J gave up 4 bases and V 4 bases, and 4 bases lay outside the gene matches. The CDR3 sequence is CASSRGQVYNEQFF. The CDR3 DNA sequence: TGCGCCAGCAGCAGGGGACAGGTATACAATGAGCAGTTCTTC.

This chain links TRBV2 with TRBJ2-1; 8 bases align to TRBD2. This CDR3 is 15 amino acids long. Germline loops: CDR1 SNHLY, CDR2 FYNNEI. V gave up 7 bases and J gave up 2 bases; unmatched junction bases: 7. The chain's CDR3 is CASTPGGAPYNEQFF. Written as DNA, the CDR3 is TGTGCCAGCACACCCGGGGGGGCCCCCTACAATGAGCAGTTCTTC.

The rearrangement joins TRBV7-9 to TRBJ1-3; D not certain. V was shortened by 1 base and J by 4 bases, with 8 bases between the two germline ends. The CDR3 is 14 residues long. The germline CDR1 and CDR2 sequences are SEHNR and FQNEAQ (reference sequence). CDR3 sequence reads: CASSLGGQGNTIYF. The CDR3 coding sequence is TGTGCCAGCAGCTTAGGAGGGCAAGGAAACACCATATATTTT.